What follows are 8 T cell receptor beta chains derived from one specimen sequenced in a study of T and B cells in COVID-19 patients. Each TRB amplification used roughly 250-550 ng of genomic DNA from blood. Multiplex PCR with BIOMED2 TRB-A/B primer pools amplified TRB rearrangements. In TCRdb, the multiplex PCR reads were re-called with MiXCR into one record per CDR3 protein. The table includes about 16,000 distinct CDR3 sequences, approximately 26% detected once. The source material was blood. These receptors originate from a human donor who had recovered from COVID-19.

This clonotype counts as medium-sized (0.01 to 0.1%). The chain uses TRBV6-5 and TRBJ2-7; possible D gene TRBD2, 6 bases. The CDR3 has 16 residues. Trimming took 0 bases from V and 3 from J, leaving 15 bases between them. Germline CDR1 MNHEY, CDR2 SVGAGI. Here the CDR3 reads CASSYSTRSEGYEQYF. CDR3 nucleotides: TGTGCCAGCAGTTACTCGACAAGGTCGGAGGGCTACGAGCAGTACTTC.

This clonotype showed up just a few times. V usage is TRBV18 and J usage is TRBJ1-1, with D unclear. Germline loops: CDR1 KGHSH, CDR2 LQKENI. The CDR3 contains 17 residues. Trimming took 0 bases from V and 1 from J, leaving 15 bases between them. The DNA of the CDR3 is TGTGCCAGCTCACCACCGCTGGGCAGCCCTCAGAACACTGAAGCTTTCTTT. Translation: CASSPPLGSPQNTEAFF. The full variable domain, completed using reference TRBV18 and TRBJ1-1, is NAGVMQNPRHLVRRRGQEARLRCSPMKGHSHVYWYRQLPEEGLKFMVYLQKENIIDESGMPKERFSAEFPKEGPSILRIQQVVRGDSAAYFCASSPPLGSPQNTEAFFGQGTRLTVV.

The J gene is TRBJ2-2, the V gene TRBV6-5; D is perhaps TRBD2 (7 bases). V was cut by 8 bases and J by 0 bases, with 19 bases left in between. CDR1 and CDR2 (germline): MNHEY, SVGAGI. The CDR3 consists of 17 residues. The CDR3 DNA reads as TGTGCCAGCGGGTGGTGGCGGGGGCCCCCGAACACCGGGGAGCTGTTTTTT. It translates to CASGWWRGPPNTGELFF.

The chain has TRBV5-4 and TRBJ1-2; D may be TRBD1 (5 bases). Trimming shortened V by 5 bases and J by 4 bases, and 9 bases separated the two germline ends. The germline CDR1 and CDR2 sequences are SGHNT and YYREEE (reference sequence). The CDR3 is 12 residues long. CDR3 sequence (DNA): TGTGCCAGCAGTCAGGACACCTATGGCTACACCTTC. Amino acids: CASSQDTYGYTF.

The chain couples TRBV13 to TRBJ1-5; the D is unclear. Between the trimmed V and J ends, which lost 2 bases and 0 bases, there was a span of 5 bases. CDR3 size: 14 residues. Germline V gives CDR1 PRHDT, CDR2 FYEKMQ (reference sequence). In DNA form, the CDR3 reads TGTGCCAGCAGCTTAAGGGATAGCAATCAGCCCCAGCATTTT. Translating gives CASSLRDSNQPQHF.

This clonotype has more than one count but fewer than ten. V usage is TRBV24-1 and J usage is TRBJ1-2; 11 bases are a match to TRBD1. CDR1 and CDR2 (germline): KGHDR, SFDVKD. Trimming took 5 bases from V and 0 from J; bases not matched to a gene: 4. The CDR3 covers 16 residues. CDR3 residues: CATSAGTGGTNYGYTF. CDR3 sequence (DNA): TGTGCCACCAGTGCAGGGACAGGGGGTACTAACTATGGCTACACCTTC.

The gene calls are TRBV6-1 and TRBJ1-2, with D perhaps TRBD1 (5 bases). V was shortened by 2 bases and J by 2 bases, with 18 bases between the two germline ends. This CDR3 has 17 amino acids. CDR1 and CDR2 from the germline V gene are MNHNS and SASEGT. This CDR3 is CASSEPTRQLTNYGYTF. The CDR3, as DNA: TGTGCCAGCAGTGAACCCACCCGACAGCTAACCAACTATGGCTACACCTTC.

This clonotype was detected only a few times. V gene TRBV6-4 combines with J gene TRBJ2-7; 9 bases are shared with TRBD2. Losses at the gene ends were 5 bases for V and 3 bases for J; bases not matched to a gene: 11. The germline V gene has CDR1 MRHNA and CDR2 SNTAGT. The CDR3 spans 16 residues. The CDR3 is CASSSFPSGKGYEQYF. CDR3 bases: TGTGCCAGCAGTTCCTTTCCTAGCGGGAAAGGCTACGAGCAGTACTTC.